These 21 T cell receptor beta chains were sequenced from one sample in a study of cytomegalovirus exposure and HLA in healthy donors. TCRdb keeps only in-frame clones here, not all; method: immunoSEQ multiplex PCR. The table records about 58,000 clones, roughly 90% of them present only once. The sequenced sample consisted of PBMCs. These receptors originate from a man aged 18 to 29 in good health and CMV-seronegative.

The rearrangement links TRBV6-1 to TRBJ2-1, with TRBD1 identical over 11 bases. The CDR3 is 15 residues long. Germline values: CDR1 MNHNS, CDR2 SASEGT. V shed 7 bases and J 9 bases; nucleotides not matched to a gene: 11. Written as DNA, the CDR3 is TGTGCCAGCACTGGAGTCGGGACAGGGGGGAGTGAGCAGTTCTTC. It specifies CASTGVGTGGSEQFF.

The chain carries TRBV28 and TRBJ1-5, with 9 positions matching TRBD1. The CDR3 covers 16 residues. The germline V gene encodes CDR1 MDHEN and CDR2 SYDVKM. Losses at the gene ends were 3 bases for V and 7 bases for J; bases not matched to a gene: 10. The DNA of the CDR3 is TGTGCCAGCAGTTTTTATACCACAGGGGGCTCACAGCCCCAGCATTTT. Amino acid sequence: CASSFYTTGGSQPQHF.

The V gene is TRBV11-1, the J gene TRBJ2-3, with 10 bases matching TRBD2. Unmatched junction bases numbered 6, after V lost 6 bases and J lost 6 bases. The germline CDR1 and CDR2 sequences are SGHAT and FQDESV (reference sequence). There are 14 residues in the CDR3. CDR3 DNA: TGTGCCAGCAGGCCTAGCGGGAGTGGTGATACGCAGTATTTT. This sequence encodes CASRPSGSGDTQYF.

The J gene is TRBJ1-5, the V gene TRBV5-8; tentative D call: TRBD1 (6 bases). CDR3 length: 16 amino acids. Trimming left V 5 bases short and J 2 bases short, with 17 bases between. Germline loops: CDR1 SGHTS, CDR2 YDEGEE. CDR3 coding DNA: TGTGCCAGCAGACCCGGGGGGGCTAACGGCAATCAGCCCCAGCATTTT. As protein: CASRPGGANGNQPQHF.

The chain has TRBV4-1 and TRBJ1-1; no reliable D call. Looked up from germline, CDR1 is MGHRA and CDR2 is YSYEKL. CDR3 length equals 11 residues. Deletions cut 5 bases from V and 2 bases from J, with 3 bases between. This chain's CDR3 is CASSSNTEAFF. The CDR3 DNA reads TGCGCCAGCAGCTCTAACACTGAAGCTTTCTTT.

The genes are TRBV28 and TRBJ2-7, with 12 bases matching TRBD1. The CDR3 extends over 15 amino acids. J was trimmed by 5 bases and V by 8 bases; bases with no gene match: 10. Germline V gives CDR1 MDHEN, CDR2 SYDVKM. The CDR3 loop reads CASSSPGTGGHEQYF. The CDR3 DNA sequence: TGTGCCAGCTCCTCGCCCGGGACAGGGGGCCACGAGCAGTACTTC.

The V call is TRBV28, the J call TRBJ2-5, with D possibly matching TRBD1 (6 bases). The germline gives CDR1 MDHEN, CDR2 SYDVKM. The CDR3 totals 13 residues. Deletions cut 5 bases from V and 5 bases from J, with 12 bases between. DNA of the CDR3: TGTGCCAGCAGTACACAGGGAAGGGAGACCCAGTACTTC. It translates to CASSTQGRETQYF.

This clone showed up just a few times. This chain joins TRBV4-2 and TRBJ2-6, with a possible D match to TRBD1 (5 bases). The germline V gene has CDR1 LGHNA and CDR2 YNFKEQ. Trimming stripped 2 bases from V and 0 bases from J, with 11 bases between. The CDR3 is 17 residues long. The CDR3 here is CASSQYTGPSGANVLTF. For the CDR3, the DNA is TGTGCCAGCAGCCAATACACAGGACCCTCTGGGGCCAACGTCCTGACTTTC.

V gene TRBV6-1 combines with J gene TRBJ2-1; 9 bases match TRBD2. This CDR3 has 18 amino acids. J gave up 12 bases and V 4 bases, and 22 bases lay outside the gene matches. Germline CDR1 MNHNS, CDR2 SASEGT. CDR3 in amino acids: CASSAIRGRAIWALGQFF. The CDR3, as DNA: TGTGCCAGCAGTGCGATACGCGGGAGGGCCATTTGGGCTTTAGGGCAGTTCTTC.

The V and J genes are TRBV27 and TRBJ2-3; maybe TRBD2 (6 bases). The germline CDR1 and CDR2 sequences are MNHEY and SMNVEV (reference sequence). The CDR3 has 15 amino acids. V was trimmed by 2 bases and J by 4 bases, leaving 13 bases between them. CDR3 protein: CASSLGAGGADTQYF. CDR3 sequence (DNA): TGTGCCAGCAGTTTAGGGGCAGGAGGGGCAGATACGCAGTATTTT.

The chain links TRBV15 to TRBJ2-2; 9 nucleotides align to TRBD2. Germline CDR1 reads LNHNV; CDR2 reads YYDKDF (reference sequence). Trimming cost V 4 bases and J 1 base; bases outside gene matches: 4. This CDR3 is 16 amino acids long. The DNA for the CDR3 is TGTGCCACCAGCATATCTAGCGGGATGAACACCGGGGAGCTGTTTTTT. This encodes CATSISSGMNTGELFF.

This chain connects TRBV7-2 to TRBJ2-2, with TRBD2 matching over 11 bases. The CDR3 has 16 amino acids. Germline assignment: CDR1 SGHTA and CDR2 FQGNSA. J was trimmed by 3 bases and V by 5 bases; bases with no gene match: 5. The CDR3 nucleotides read TGTGCCAGCAGCCCCCGACTAGCGGGGCACACCGGGGAGCTGTTTTTT. This encodes CASSPRLAGHTGELFF.

The V gene is TRBV5-1, the J gene TRBJ2-4, with 8 bases identical to TRBD1. CDR3 length: 15 amino acids. With 1 base clipped from V and 5 bases from J, the junction kept 5 bases outside the gene matches. Germline V gene lookup returns CDR1 SGHRS and CDR2 YFSETQ. Here the CDR3 reads CASSLSRGHENIQYF. CDR3 bases: TGCGCCAGCAGCTTGTCCAGGGGGCATGAAAACATTCAGTACTTC.

V and J are TRBV5-6 and TRBJ2-5; no clear D. In germline, CDR1 is SGHDT, CDR2 YYEEEE. Trimming removed 2 bases from V and 2 bases from J, with 10 bases in between. CDR3 length equals 14 residues. The DNA of the CDR3 is TGTGCCAGCAGCTTTTTGGCCGCACAAGAGACCCAGTACTTC. As protein: CASSFLAAQETQYF.

This clone occurred once. DNA for the CDR3: TGTGCCATCAGTGACGGACAGACTAACTATGGCTACACCTTC. It yields the protein CAISDGQTNYGYTF. The gene calls are TRBV10-3 and TRBJ1-2; TRBD1 is a possible D gene (6 bases). Germline loops: CDR1 ENHRY, CDR2 SYGVKD. V dropped 3 bases and J dropped 0 bases, with 8 bases sitting between them. This CDR3 spans 14 amino acids.

The rearrangement joins TRBV19 to TRBJ2-7; weak D call: TRBD2 (6 bases). CDR3 length: 15 residues. Deletions cut 5 bases from V and 3 bases from J, with 17 bases between. The germline CDR1 and CDR2 sequences are LNHDA and SQIVND (reference sequence). The CDR3 loop reads CASSLEASAIYEQYF. CDR3 nucleotide sequence: TGTGCCAGTAGTCTGGAGGCTAGCGCTATCTACGAGCAGTACTTC.

The chain is built from TRBV19 and TRBJ2-1; perhaps TRBD2 as D (6 bases). The CDR3 extends over 13 amino acids. Germline V gives CDR1 LNHDA, CDR2 SQIVND (reference sequence). V was cut by 7 bases and J by 8 bases, with 15 bases left in between. CDR3 protein: CASNEIGGDEQFF. In DNA, the CDR3 is TGTGCCAGTAACGAAATCGGGGGAGATGAGCAGTTCTTC.

V usage is TRBV19 and J usage is TRBJ2-3, with TRBD2 as a possible D gene (6 bases). The germline CDR1 and CDR2 sequences are LNHDA and SQIVND (reference sequence). With 4 bases removed from V and 4 bases from J, the gap between germline ends came to 18 bases. The CDR3 totals 16 residues. This chain's CDR3 is CASSTLGGIPADTQYF. The DNA of the CDR3 is TGTGCCAGTAGTACTCTTGGGGGGATCCCGGCAGATACGCAGTATTTT.

V usage is TRBV11-2 and J usage is TRBJ2-5, with 9 bases fitting TRBD1. The CDR3 extends over 15 amino acids. Trimming took 5 bases from V and 4 from J; bases not matched to a gene: 8. Germline V lookup: CDR1 SGHAT, CDR2 FQNNGV. The CDR3 DNA reads TGTGCCAGCAGCCCAGGGACAGGGCGGAGAGAGACCCAGTACTTC. Translation gives CASSPGTGRRETQYF.

The V gene is TRBV9, the J gene TRBJ2-1; 16 positions agree with TRBD2. Trimming removed 3 bases from V and 6 bases from J; junction bases left unmatched: 12. This CDR3 contains 19 residues. CDR1 SGDLS and CDR2 YYNGEE come from the germline V gene. The chain's CDR3 is CASSASGLAGGPVGNEQFF. In DNA form, the CDR3 reads TGTGCCAGCAGCGCCTCGGGACTAGCGGGGGGGCCGGTTGGCAATGAGCAGTTCTTC.

V and J are TRBV6-1 and TRBJ2-7; 7 bases match TRBD1. Germline CDR1 MNHNS, CDR2 SASEGT. V trimming: 8 bases; J trimming: 2 bases; junction bases outside the gene matches: 6. The CDR3 is made up of 13 amino acids. The DNA for the CDR3 is TGTGCCAGCTCTAGACAGGGTCCCTACGAGCAGTACTTC. Protein: CASSRQGPYEQYF.